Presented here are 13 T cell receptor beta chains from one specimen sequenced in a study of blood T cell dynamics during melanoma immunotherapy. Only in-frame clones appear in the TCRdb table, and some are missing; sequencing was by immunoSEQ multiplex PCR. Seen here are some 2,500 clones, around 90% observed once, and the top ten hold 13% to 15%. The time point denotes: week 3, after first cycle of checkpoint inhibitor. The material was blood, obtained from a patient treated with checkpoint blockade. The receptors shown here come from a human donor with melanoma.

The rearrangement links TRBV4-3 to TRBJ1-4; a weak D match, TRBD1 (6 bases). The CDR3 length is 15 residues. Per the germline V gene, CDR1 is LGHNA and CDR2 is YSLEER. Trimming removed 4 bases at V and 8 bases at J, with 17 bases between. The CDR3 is CASSLLTGPHEKLFF. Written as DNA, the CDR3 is TGCGCCAGCAGCCTACTTACAGGGCCCCACGAAAAACTGTTTTTT.

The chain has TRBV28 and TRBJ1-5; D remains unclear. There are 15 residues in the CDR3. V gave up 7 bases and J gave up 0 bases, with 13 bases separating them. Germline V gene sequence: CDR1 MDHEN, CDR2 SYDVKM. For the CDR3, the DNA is TGTGCCAGCATCCAGGACGTTAATAGCAATCAGCCCCAGCATTTT. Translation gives CASIQDVNSNQPQHF.

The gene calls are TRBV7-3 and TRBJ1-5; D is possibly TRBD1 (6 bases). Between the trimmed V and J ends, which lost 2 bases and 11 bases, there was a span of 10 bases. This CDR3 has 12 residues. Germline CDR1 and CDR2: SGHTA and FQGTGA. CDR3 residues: CASSLAQGAQHF. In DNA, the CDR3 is TGTGCCAGCAGCTTAGCACAGGGCGCCCAGCATTTT.

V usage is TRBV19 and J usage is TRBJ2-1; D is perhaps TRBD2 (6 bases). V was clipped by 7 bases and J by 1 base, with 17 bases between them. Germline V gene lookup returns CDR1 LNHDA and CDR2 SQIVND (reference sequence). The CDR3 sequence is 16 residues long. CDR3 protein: CASTSSADISYNEQFF. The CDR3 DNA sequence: TGTGCCAGTACCTCTAGCGCCGACATATCCTACAATGAGCAGTTCTTC.

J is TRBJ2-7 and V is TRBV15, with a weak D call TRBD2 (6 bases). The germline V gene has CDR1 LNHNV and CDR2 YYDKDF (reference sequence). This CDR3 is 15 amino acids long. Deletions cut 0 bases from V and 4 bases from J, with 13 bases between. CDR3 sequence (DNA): TGTGCCACCAGCAGAGATAGGAGGGGTCAGTACGAGCAGTACTTC. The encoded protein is CATSRDRRGQYEQYF. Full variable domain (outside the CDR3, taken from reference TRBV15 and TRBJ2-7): DAMVIQNPRYQVTQFGKPVTLSCSQTLNHNVMYWYQQKSSQAPKLLFHYYDKDFNNEADTPDNFQSRRPNTSFCFLDIRSPGLGDTAMYLCATSRDRRGQYEQYFGPGTRLTVT.

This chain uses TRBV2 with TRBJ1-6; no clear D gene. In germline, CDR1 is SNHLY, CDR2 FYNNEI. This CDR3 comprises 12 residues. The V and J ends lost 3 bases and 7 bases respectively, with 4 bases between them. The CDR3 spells CASSDGNSPLHF. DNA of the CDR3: TGTGCCAGCAGTGATGGGAATTCACCCCTCCACTTT. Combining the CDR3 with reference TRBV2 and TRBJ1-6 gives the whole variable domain EPEVTQTPSHQVTQMGQEVILRCVPISNHLYFYWYRQILGQKVEFLVSFYNNEISEKSEIFDDQFSVERPDGSNFTLKIRSTKLEDSAMYFCASSDGNSPLHFGNGTRLTVT.

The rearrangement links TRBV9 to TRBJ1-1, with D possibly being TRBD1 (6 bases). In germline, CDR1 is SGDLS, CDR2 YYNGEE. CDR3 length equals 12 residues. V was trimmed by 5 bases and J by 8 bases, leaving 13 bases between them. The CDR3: CASRGGGDEAFF. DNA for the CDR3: TGTGCCAGCAGGGGAGGGGGAGACGAAGCTTTCTTT.

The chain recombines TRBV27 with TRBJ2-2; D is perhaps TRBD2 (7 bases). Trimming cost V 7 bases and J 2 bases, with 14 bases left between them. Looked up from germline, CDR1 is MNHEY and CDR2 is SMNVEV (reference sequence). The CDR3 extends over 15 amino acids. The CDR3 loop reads CASIGGGANTGELFF. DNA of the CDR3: TGTGCCAGCATCGGAGGGGGGGCAAACACCGGGGAGCTGTTTTTT.

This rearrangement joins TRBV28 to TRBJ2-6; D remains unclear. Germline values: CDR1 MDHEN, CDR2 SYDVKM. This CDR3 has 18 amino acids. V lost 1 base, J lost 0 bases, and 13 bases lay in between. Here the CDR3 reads CASSLFARGSSGANVLTF. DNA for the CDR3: TGTGCCAGCAGTTTATTTGCCCGAGGTTCCTCTGGGGCCAACGTCCTGACTTTC. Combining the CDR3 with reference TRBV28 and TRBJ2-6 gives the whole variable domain DVKVTQSSRYLVKRTGEKVFLECVQDMDHENMFWYRQDPGLGLRLIYFSYDVKMKEKGDIPEGYSVSREKKERFSLILESASTNQTSMYLCASSLFARGSSGANVLTFGAGSRLTVL.

The CDR3 sequence is CASSQGRKNTEAFF. DNA of the CDR3: TGTGCCAGCAGCCAAGGCCGTAAGAACACTGAAGCTTTCTTT. This chain connects TRBV4-2 to TRBJ1-1; D is unresolved. The V gene's germline CDR1 is LGHNA and CDR2 YNFKEQ. The germline V and J ends were trimmed by 1 base and 1 base, with 7 bases remaining between them. The CDR3 sequence is 14 residues long.

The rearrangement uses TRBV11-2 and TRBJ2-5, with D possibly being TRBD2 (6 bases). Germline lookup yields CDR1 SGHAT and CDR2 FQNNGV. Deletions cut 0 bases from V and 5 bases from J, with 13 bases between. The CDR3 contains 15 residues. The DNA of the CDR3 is TGTGCCAGCAGCTTAGAAGTGGGAGGATTTGAGACCCAGTACTTC. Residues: CASSLEVGGFETQYF.

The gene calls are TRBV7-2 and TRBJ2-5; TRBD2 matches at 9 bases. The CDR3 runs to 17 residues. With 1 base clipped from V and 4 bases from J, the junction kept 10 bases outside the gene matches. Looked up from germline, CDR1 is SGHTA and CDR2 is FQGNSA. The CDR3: CASSLGLADLARETQYF. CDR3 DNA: TGTGCCAGCAGCTTAGGACTAGCGGATCTGGCGCGAGAGACCCAGTACTTC.

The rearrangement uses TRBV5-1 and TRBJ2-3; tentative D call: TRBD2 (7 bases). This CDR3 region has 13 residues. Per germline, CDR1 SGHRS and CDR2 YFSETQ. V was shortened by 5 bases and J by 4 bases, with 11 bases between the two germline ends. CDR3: CASSWGGPDTQYF. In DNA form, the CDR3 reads TGCGCCAGCAGTTGGGGGGGGCCAGATACGCAGTATTTT. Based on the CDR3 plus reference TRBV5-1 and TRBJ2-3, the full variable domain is KAGVTQTPRYLIKTRGQQVTLSCSPISGHRSVSWYQQTPGQGLQFLFEYFSETQRNKGNFPGRFSGRQFSNSRSEMNVSTLELGDSALYLCASSWGGPDTQYFGPGTRLTVL.